The rows below give T cell receptor beta chains drawn from one sample of a study of T cells after yellow fever vaccination. One entry per CDR3 protein, called by TCRdb with MiXCR from the 5' RACE reads. This repertoire shows approximately 30,000 distinct CDR3 sequences, roughly 4.5% found once; its top ten account for approximately 45%. The sequenced sample was CD8+ T cells sorted from PBMCs, obtained 5 days after the yellow fever booster vaccination. All receptors derive from a young man who received the YFV17D yellow fever vaccine. Both conserved end residues are part of each CDR3. Fields, in order: D gene, clone size, V gene, J gene, CDR3 protein, CDR3 DNA. D genes are given only for firm matches. Size is stated for part of the rows, as once, few or many counts, or as a class when the clone is expanded.

D gene: -; clone size: many; V gene: TRBV7-9; J gene: TRBJ2-1; CDR3 protein: CASSLTTVAAYNEQFF; CDR3 DNA: TGTGCCAGCAGCTTAACGACGGTGGCGGCTTACAATGAGCAGTTCTTC
D gene: -; clone size: many; V gene: TRBV28; J gene: TRBJ2-3; CDR3 protein: CASILRGTRDTQYF; CDR3 DNA: TGTGCCAGCATACTTCGCGGGACAAGGGATACGCAGTATTTT
D gene: -; clone size: many; V gene: TRBV27; J gene: TRBJ2-1; CDR3 protein: CASSLGQGPFNEQFF; CDR3 DNA: TGTGCCAGCAGTCTCGGTCAGGGGCCATTTAATGAGCAGTTCTTC
D gene: -; clone size: many; V gene: TRBV5-8; J gene: TRBJ1-4; CDR3 protein: CASSLGVQNNEKLFF; CDR3 DNA: TGTGCCAGCAGCCTGGGGGTTCAGAATAATGAAAAACTGTTTTTT
D gene: -; clone size: many; V gene: TRBV5-4; J gene: TRBJ2-1; CDR3 protein: CASRTTDNEQFF; CDR3 DNA: TGTGCCAGCCGTACAACCGACAATGAGCAGTTCTTC
D gene: -; clone size: many; V gene: TRBV23-1; J gene: TRBJ2-5; CDR3 protein: CASSLNRLVTSQETQYF; CDR3 DNA: TGCGCCAGCAGCCTCAATCGGTTGGTAACAAGCCAAGAGACCCAGTACTTC
D gene: TRBD2; clone size: many; V gene: TRBV7-9; J gene: TRBJ2-7; CDR3 protein: CASSLAGGAGEQYF; CDR3 DNA: TGTGCCAGCAGCTTAGCTGGGGGAGCGGGGGAGCAGTACTTC
D gene: -; clone size: many; V gene: TRBV7-9; J gene: TRBJ2-2; CDR3 protein: CASSVYTGELFF; CDR3 DNA: TGTGCCAGCAGCGTCTACACCGGGGAGCTGTTTTTT
D gene: -; clone size: many; V gene: TRBV6-5; J gene: TRBJ2-6; CDR3 protein: CASRLSGANVLTF; CDR3 DNA: TGTGCCAGCAGGTTATCTGGGGCCAACGTCCTGACTTTC
D gene: -; clone size: many; V gene: TRBV5-8; J gene: TRBJ2-1; CDR3 protein: CASSPPSWAGLEEQFF; CDR3 DNA: TGTGCCAGCAGCCCTCCCTCCTGGGCGGGACTTGAAGAGCAGTTCTTC
D gene: -; clone size: many; V gene: TRBV2; J gene: TRBJ1-2; CDR3 protein: CASSEAGGARWRGYTF; CDR3 DNA: TGTGCCAGCAGTGAAGCTGGGGGGGCCCGTTGGCGTGGCTACACCTTC
D gene: -; clone size: many; V gene: TRBV30; J gene: TRBJ2-2; CDR3 protein: CAWSVVNTGELFF; CDR3 DNA: TGTGCCTGGAGTGTAGTGAACACCGGGGAGCTGTTTTTT
D gene: TRBD2; clone size: many; V gene: TRBV29-1; J gene: TRBJ2-1; CDR3 protein: CSVEPLAGGPDNEQFF; CDR3 DNA: TGCAGCGTTGAACCGCTAGCGGGAGGGCCAGACAATGAGCAGTTCTTC
D gene: -; clone size: many; V gene: TRBV25-1; J gene: TRBJ2-3; CDR3 protein: CASSAHTDTQYF; CDR3 DNA: TGTGCCAGCAGTGCGCACACAGATACGCAGTATTTT
D gene: -; clone size: -; V gene: TRBV28; J gene: TRBJ2-3; CDR3 protein: CASKGRDGVGTQYF; CDR3 DNA: TGTGCCAGCAAAGGGCGGGATGGCGTGGGTACGCAGTATTTT
D gene: TRBD2; clone size: many; V gene: TRBV10-2; J gene: TRBJ2-1; CDR3 protein: CASRITSGYNEQFF; CDR3 DNA: TGCGCCAGCAGGATCACTAGCGGGTACAATGAGCAGTTCTTC
D gene: -; clone size: many; V gene: TRBV6-1; J gene: TRBJ2-4; CDR3 protein: CASSQTALLAKNIQYF; CDR3 DNA: TGTGCCAGCAGTCAAACGGCTCTCTTAGCCAAAAACATTCAGTACTTC
D gene: -; clone size: many; V gene: TRBV30; J gene: TRBJ2-1; CDR3 protein: CAWSGGRGGNEQFF; CDR3 DNA: TGTGCCTGGAGTGGAGGACGTGGTGGAAATGAGCAGTTCTTC
D gene: -; clone size: many; V gene: TRBV10-2; J gene: TRBJ1-1; CDR3 protein: CASSEFGGESNTEAFF; CDR3 DNA: TGCGCCAGCAGTGAGTTCGGGGGCGAATCGAACACTGAAGCTTTCTTT
D gene: -; clone size: many; V gene: TRBV14; J gene: TRBJ2-2; CDR3 protein: CASSQTGYKTSTGELFF; CDR3 DNA: TGTGCCAGCAGCCAAACGGGTTATAAGACTAGCACCGGGGAGCTGTTTTTT
D gene: -; clone size: many; V gene: TRBV9; J gene: TRBJ2-5; CDR3 protein: CASSVQGMWETQYF; CDR3 DNA: TGTGCCAGCAGCGTACAGGGGATGTGGGAGACCCAGTACTTC
D gene: TRBD2; clone size: many; V gene: TRBV7-6; J gene: TRBJ2-1; CDR3 protein: CASSLGTPSGSYNEQFF; CDR3 DNA: TGTGCCAGCAGCTTAGGGACCCCTAGCGGCTCCTACAATGAGCAGTTCTTC
D gene: -; clone size: many; V gene: TRBV6-5; J gene: TRBJ2-1; CDR3 protein: CASSSLNEQFF; CDR3 DNA: TGTGCCAGCAGTTCCCTCAATGAGCAGTTCTTC
D gene: TRBD1; clone size: many; V gene: TRBV6-1; J gene: TRBJ1-6; CDR3 protein: CASSEGTAALNSPLHF; CDR3 DNA: TGTGCCAGCAGTGAGGGGACAGCAGCGCTTAATTCACCCCTCCACTTT
D gene: -; clone size: many; V gene: TRBV20-1; J gene: TRBJ2-7; CDR3 protein: CSARVFELYEQYF; CDR3 DNA: TGCAGTGCTAGAGTCTTCGAACTCTACGAGCAGTACTTC
D gene: TRBD2; clone size: -; V gene: TRBV2; J gene: TRBJ2-1; CDR3 protein: CASMGTTSYNEQFF; CDR3 DNA: TGTGCCAGCATGGGGACTACTAGTTACAATGAGCAGTTCTTC
D gene: -; clone size: many; V gene: TRBV7-3; J gene: TRBJ2-7; CDR3 protein: CASGRRANSGDSSYEQYF; CDR3 DNA: TGTGCCAGCGGTAGGAGGGCCAATAGCGGAGATAGCTCCTACGAGCAGTACTTC
D gene: TRBD1; clone size: many; V gene: TRBV19; J gene: TRBJ1-1; CDR3 protein: CASNPGQGVIEAFF; CDR3 DNA: TGTGCCAGTAATCCGGGACAGGGGGTGATTGAAGCTTTCTTT
D gene: -; clone size: many; V gene: TRBV12-3/TRBV12-4; J gene: TRBJ2-7; CDR3 protein: CASSFMGGVYEQYF; CDR3 DNA: TGTGCCAGCAGTTTCATGGGGGGAGTCTACGAGCAGTACTTC
D gene: -; clone size: many; V gene: TRBV6-2/TRBV6-3; J gene: TRBJ2-7; CDR3 protein: CASSSKWYEQYF; CDR3 DNA: TGTGCCAGCTCAAGTAAGTGGTACGAGCAGTACTTC
D gene: -; clone size: many; V gene: TRBV23-1; J gene: TRBJ2-5; CDR3 protein: CASSHRPLPRKGETQYF; CDR3 DNA: TGCGCCAGCAGTCACCGGCCCCTTCCGAGGAAGGGAGAGACCCAGTACTTC
D gene: -; clone size: many; V gene: TRBV27; J gene: TRBJ2-7; CDR3 protein: CASSLSGSGTYYEQYF; CDR3 DNA: TGTGCCAGCAGTTTATCTGGTAGCGGAACCTACTACGAGCAGTACTTC
D gene: TRBD1; clone size: many; V gene: TRBV20-1; J gene: TRBJ2-2; CDR3 protein: CSAPGQDTGELFF; CDR3 DNA: TGCAGTGCTCCGGGACAGGACACCGGGGAGCTGTTTTTT
D gene: -; clone size: many; V gene: TRBV9; J gene: TRBJ2-1; CDR3 protein: CASSALVGLPYNEQFF; CDR3 DNA: TGTGCCAGCAGCGCCCTTGTGGGACTGCCATACAATGAGCAGTTCTTC
D gene: -; clone size: many; V gene: TRBV19; J gene: TRBJ2-7; CDR3 protein: CASSMGAAQYF; CDR3 DNA: TGTGCCAGTAGTATGGGGGCAGCGCAGTACTTC
D gene: -; clone size: many; V gene: TRBV6-2/TRBV6-3; J gene: TRBJ2-2; CDR3 protein: CASSWLGNTGELFF; CDR3 DNA: TGTGCCAGCAGTTGGCTCGGGAACACCGGGGAGCTGTTTTTT
D gene: TRBD2; clone size: many; V gene: TRBV30; J gene: TRBJ2-5; CDR3 protein: CAWGLGGSSETQYF; CDR3 DNA: TGTGCCTGGGGTCTTGGCGGGAGCTCTGAGACCCAGTACTTC
D gene: -; clone size: -; V gene: TRBV20-1; J gene: TRBJ2-1; CDR3 protein: CSALRAGGISYNEQFF; CDR3 DNA: TGCAGTGCCCTACGAGCTGGGGGGATTTCCTACAATGAGCAGTTCTTC
D gene: TRBD2; clone size: many; V gene: TRBV6-2/TRBV6-3; J gene: TRBJ2-1; CDR3 protein: CASSYFHWGGSGSSYNEQFF; CDR3 DNA: TGTGCCAGCAGTTACTTTCACTGGGGTGGCAGCGGGAGCTCCTACAATGAGCAGTTCTTC
D gene: TRBD2; clone size: many; V gene: TRBV25-1; J gene: TRBJ2-1; CDR3 protein: CASSARVAGANEQFF; CDR3 DNA: TGTGCCAGCAGTGCAAGAGTAGCGGGGGCCAATGAGCAGTTCTTC
D gene: -; clone size: many; V gene: TRBV20-1; J gene: TRBJ2-7; CDR3 protein: CSASYLVPEQYF; CDR3 DNA: TGCAGTGCTAGTTATCTAGTACCCGAGCAGTACTTC
D gene: -; clone size: many; V gene: TRBV6-5; J gene: TRBJ2-5; CDR3 protein: CASSYLILRETQYF; CDR3 DNA: TGTGCCAGCAGTTACCTGATACTAAGAGAGACCCAGTACTTC